The source of this TCR beta chain is a study of T cell responses to AZD1222 COVID-19 vaccine. Across the study: Recipients boosted at about 4 weeks or about 12 weeks are pooled. Study-level findings and limits: Two AZD1222 doses significantly raised spike-specific TCR breadth and depth over controls. In all cases, repertoires were sampled only after the peak T cell response. The donors showed a predominance of white British ancestry and of females, with possible underestimation of clonal diversity.

Per germline, CDR1 LGHDT and CDR2 YNNKEL (reference sequence). CDR3 size: 15 residues. The V gene lost 7 bases and the J gene lost 0 bases, with 13 bases spanning the gap. Concerning this clone: No antigen is known for it.

The protocol was immunoSEQ multiplex PCR, while the TCRdb copy is restricted to in-frame clones and leaves out a portion. The data hold about 130,000 clones, with just over 85% observed a single time. The rearrangement uses TRBV3-1 (or the pseudogene TRBV3-2) and TRBJ2-1; D gene ambiguous. This receptor was taken from an adult in good health. The material sequenced was peripheral blood, taken on day 0 of AZD1222 vaccination. The CDR3 loop is CASIPTASSYNEQFF. The CDR3 region has the DNA TGTGCCAGCATTCCAACGGCCAGCTCCTACAATGAGCAGTTCTTC.